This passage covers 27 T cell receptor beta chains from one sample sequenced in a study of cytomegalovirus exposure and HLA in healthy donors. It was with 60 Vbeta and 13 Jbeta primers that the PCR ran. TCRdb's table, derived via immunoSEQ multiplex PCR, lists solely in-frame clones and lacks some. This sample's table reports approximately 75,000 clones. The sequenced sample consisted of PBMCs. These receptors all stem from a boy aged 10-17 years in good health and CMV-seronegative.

CDR3 DNA sequence: TGTGCCAGTAGTCCGGCTAGCGTTTACAACGTCCTGACTTTC. Residues: CASSPASVYNVLTF. The V and J genes are TRBV19 and TRBJ2-6; D is possibly TRBD2 (6 bases). In germline, CDR1 is LNHDA, CDR2 SQIVND (reference sequence). This CDR3 spans 14 amino acids. Trimming took off 5 bases at V and 9 bases at J, with 14 bases between the two ends.

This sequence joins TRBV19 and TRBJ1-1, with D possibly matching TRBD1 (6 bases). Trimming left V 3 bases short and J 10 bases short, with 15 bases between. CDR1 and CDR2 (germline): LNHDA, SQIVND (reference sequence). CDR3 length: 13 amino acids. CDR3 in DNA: TGTGCCAGTAGTATCGAGGCAGGGGCACCAGCTTTCTTT. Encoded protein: CASSIEAGAPAFF.

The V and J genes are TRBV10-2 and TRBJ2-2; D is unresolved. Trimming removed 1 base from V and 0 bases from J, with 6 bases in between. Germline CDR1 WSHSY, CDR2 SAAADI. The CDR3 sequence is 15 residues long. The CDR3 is CASSEFRANTGELFF. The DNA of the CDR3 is TGCGCCAGCAGTGAGTTTAGAGCGAACACCGGGGAGCTGTTTTTT.

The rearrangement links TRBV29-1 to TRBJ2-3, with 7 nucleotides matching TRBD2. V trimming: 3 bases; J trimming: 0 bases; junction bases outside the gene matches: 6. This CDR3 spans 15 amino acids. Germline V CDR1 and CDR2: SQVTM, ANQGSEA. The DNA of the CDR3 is TGCAGCGTTGATGGCGGGAGTGAAAGCACAGATACGCAGTATTTT. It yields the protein CSVDGGSESTDTQYF.

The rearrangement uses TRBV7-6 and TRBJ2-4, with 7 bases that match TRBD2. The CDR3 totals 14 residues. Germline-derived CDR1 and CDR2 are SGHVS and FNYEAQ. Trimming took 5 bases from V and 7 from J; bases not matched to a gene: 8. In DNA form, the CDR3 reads TGTGCCAGCAGCCCCCGGAGCGGGACGAACATTCAGTACTTC. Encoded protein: CASSPRSGTNIQYF.

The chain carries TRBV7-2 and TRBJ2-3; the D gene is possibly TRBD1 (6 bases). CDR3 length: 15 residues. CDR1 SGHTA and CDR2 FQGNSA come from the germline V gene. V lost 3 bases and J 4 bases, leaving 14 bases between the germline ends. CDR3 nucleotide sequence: TGTGCCAGCAGCTTTCGTGGGGGCCGGGCAGATACGCAGTATTTT. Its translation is CASSFRGGRADTQYF.

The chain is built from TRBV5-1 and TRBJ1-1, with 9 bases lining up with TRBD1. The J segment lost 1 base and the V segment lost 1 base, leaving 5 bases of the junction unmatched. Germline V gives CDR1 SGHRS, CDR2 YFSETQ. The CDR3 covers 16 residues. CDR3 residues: CASSLIPGQGNTEAFF. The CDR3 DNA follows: TGCGCCAGCAGCTTGATTCCGGGACAGGGGAACACTGAAGCTTTCTTT.

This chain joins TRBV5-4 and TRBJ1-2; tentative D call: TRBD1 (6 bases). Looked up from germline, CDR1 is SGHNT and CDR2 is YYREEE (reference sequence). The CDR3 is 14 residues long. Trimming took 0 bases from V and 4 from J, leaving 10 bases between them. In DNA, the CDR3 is TGTGCCAGCAGCTTGGACAGGGTTAGCTATGGCTACACCTTC. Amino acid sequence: CASSLDRVSYGYTF.

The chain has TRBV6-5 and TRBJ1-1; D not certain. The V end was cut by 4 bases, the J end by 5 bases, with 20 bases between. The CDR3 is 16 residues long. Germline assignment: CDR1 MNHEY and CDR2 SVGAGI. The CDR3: CASSSSARSIGTEAFF. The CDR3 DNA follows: TGTGCCAGCAGTTCATCCGCCCGAAGCATCGGGACTGAAGCTTTCTTT.

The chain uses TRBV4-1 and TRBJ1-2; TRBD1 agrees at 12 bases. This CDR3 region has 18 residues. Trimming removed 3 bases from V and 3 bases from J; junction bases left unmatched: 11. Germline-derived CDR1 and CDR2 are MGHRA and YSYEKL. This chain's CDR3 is CASSHGPGTGGADYGYTF. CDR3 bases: TGCGCCAGCAGCCACGGTCCCGGGACAGGGGGCGCGGACTATGGCTACACCTTC.

The CDR3 DNA sequence: TGCGCCAGCAGCCAAGACAAGGGAGTGGGCCTCGTAGGTGGCTACACCTTC. Translated: CASSQDKGVGLVGGYTF. The chain joins TRBV4-3 to TRBJ1-2; no clear D gene. Germline V CDR1 and CDR2: LGHNA, YSLEER. This CDR3 spans 17 amino acids. V lost 0 bases, J lost 7 bases, and 21 bases lay in between.

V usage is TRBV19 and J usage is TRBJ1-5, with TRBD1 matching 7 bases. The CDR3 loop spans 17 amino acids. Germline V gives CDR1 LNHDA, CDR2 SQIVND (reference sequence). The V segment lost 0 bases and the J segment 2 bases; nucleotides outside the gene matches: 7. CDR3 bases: TGTGCCAGTAGTATAGATCTCTGGGACAGCCGCAATCAGCCCCAGCATTTT. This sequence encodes CASSIDLWDSRNQPQHF.

CDR3 in DNA: TGCGCCAGCAGCTTTAGCAGTAGCACTGAAGCTTTCTTT. The encoded protein is CASSFSSSTEAFF. This rearrangement joins TRBV5-1 to TRBJ1-1; no clear D. The germline V and J ends were trimmed by 2 bases and 4 bases, with 9 bases remaining between them. CDR3 length: 13 residues. The V gene's germline CDR1 is SGHRS and CDR2 YFSETQ.

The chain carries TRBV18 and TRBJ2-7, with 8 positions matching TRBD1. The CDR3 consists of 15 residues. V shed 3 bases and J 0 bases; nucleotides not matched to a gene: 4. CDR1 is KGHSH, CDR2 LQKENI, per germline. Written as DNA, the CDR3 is TGTGCCAGCTCACCGGGGACAGGCAACTCCTACGAGCAGTACTTC. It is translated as CASSPGTGNSYEQYF.

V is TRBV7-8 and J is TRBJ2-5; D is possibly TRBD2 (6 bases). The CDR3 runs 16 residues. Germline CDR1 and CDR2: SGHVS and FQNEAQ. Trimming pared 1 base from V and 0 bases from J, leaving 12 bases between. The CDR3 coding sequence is TGTGCCAGCAGCTTAGGGTGGCGGGGCGACCAAGAGACCCAGTACTTC. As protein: CASSLGWRGDQETQYF.

The CDR3 here is CAWSVRWGAAEAFF. The CDR3 DNA sequence: TGTGCCTGGAGTGTACGATGGGGAGCTGCTGAAGCTTTCTTT. The chain carries TRBV30 and TRBJ1-1; no reliable D call. Trimming took 0 bases from V and 6 from J, leaving 14 bases between them. This CDR3 comprises 14 residues. Per germline, CDR1 GTSNPN and CDR2 SVGIG (reference sequence).

CDR3 protein: CASSLGHNYGYTF. CDR3 DNA: TGTGCCAGCAGTTTGGGACATAACTATGGCTACACCTTC. This rearrangement joins TRBV27 to TRBJ1-2; the D gene is possibly TRBD1 (6 bases). Germline V gives CDR1 MNHEY, CDR2 SMNVEV (reference sequence). V was clipped by 3 bases and J by 1 base, with 6 bases between them. The CDR3 is 13 amino acids.

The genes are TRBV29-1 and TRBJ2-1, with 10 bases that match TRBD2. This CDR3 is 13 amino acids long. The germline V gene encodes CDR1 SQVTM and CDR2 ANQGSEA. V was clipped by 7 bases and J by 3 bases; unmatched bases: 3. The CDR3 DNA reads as TGCAGCGGAATAGCGGGAGGCTACAATGAGCAGTTCTTC. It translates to CSGIAGGYNEQFF.

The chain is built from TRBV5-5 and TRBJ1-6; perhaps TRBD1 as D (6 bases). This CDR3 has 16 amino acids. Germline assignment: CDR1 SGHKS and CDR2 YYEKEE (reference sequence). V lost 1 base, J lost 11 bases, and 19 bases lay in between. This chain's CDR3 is CASSLRGRGGEAPLHF. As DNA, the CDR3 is TGTGCCAGCAGCTTGCGGGGCAGAGGGGGAGAGGCACCCCTCCACTTT.

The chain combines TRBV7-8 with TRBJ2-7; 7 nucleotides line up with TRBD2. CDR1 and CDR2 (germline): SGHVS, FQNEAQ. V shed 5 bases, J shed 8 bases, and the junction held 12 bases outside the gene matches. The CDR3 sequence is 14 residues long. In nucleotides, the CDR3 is TGTGCCAGCAGCCCCAGGCGCGGGAGCGGAAAGCAGTACTTC. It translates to CASSPRRGSGKQYF.

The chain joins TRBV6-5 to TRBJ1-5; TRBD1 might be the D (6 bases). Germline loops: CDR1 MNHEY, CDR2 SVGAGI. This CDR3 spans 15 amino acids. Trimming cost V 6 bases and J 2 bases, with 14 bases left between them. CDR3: CASSRRGFGNQPQHF. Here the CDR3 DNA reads TGTGCCAGCAGCCGCAGGGGTTTCGGCAATCAGCCCCAGCATTTT.

The CDR3 loop reads CASSFFGLSGFSTDTQYF. CDR3 DNA: TGTGCCAGCAGCTTTTTTGGTCTCTCAGGGTTTAGCACAGATACGCAGTATTTT. This rearrangement joins TRBV5-6 to TRBJ2-3, with TRBD1 as a possible D gene (5 bases). Germline V gives CDR1 SGHDT, CDR2 YYEEEE. The CDR3 is 18 residues long. Trimming shortened V by 2 bases and J by 0 bases, and 19 bases separated the two germline ends.

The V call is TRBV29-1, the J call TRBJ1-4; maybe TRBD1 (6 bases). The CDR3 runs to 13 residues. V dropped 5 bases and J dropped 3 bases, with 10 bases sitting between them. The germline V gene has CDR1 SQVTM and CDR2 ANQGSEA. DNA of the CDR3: TGCAGCGTTACCAGGGGATCTAATGAAAAACTGTTTTTT. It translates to CSVTRGSNEKLFF.

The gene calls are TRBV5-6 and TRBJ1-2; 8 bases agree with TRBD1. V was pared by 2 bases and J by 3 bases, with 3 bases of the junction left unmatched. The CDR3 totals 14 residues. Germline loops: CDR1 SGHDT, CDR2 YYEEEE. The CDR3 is CASSFQGADYGYTF. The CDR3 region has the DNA TGTGCCAGCAGCTTCCAGGGGGCTGACTATGGCTACACCTTC.

CDR3 amino acids: CASSGKTGTRSNQPQHF. CDR3 bases: TGTGCCAGCAGTGGAAAAACAGGGACAAGGAGCAATCAGCCCCAGCATTTT. V gene TRBV6-1 combines with J gene TRBJ1-5; a weak D match, TRBD1 (6 bases). V lost 4 bases and J 1 base, leaving 17 bases between the germline ends. The CDR3 runs to 17 residues. The germline V gene encodes CDR1 MNHNS and CDR2 SASEGT.

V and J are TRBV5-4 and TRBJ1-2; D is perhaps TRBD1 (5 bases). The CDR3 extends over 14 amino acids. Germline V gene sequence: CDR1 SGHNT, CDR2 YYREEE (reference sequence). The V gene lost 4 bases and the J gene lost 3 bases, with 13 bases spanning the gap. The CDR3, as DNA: TGTGCCAGCAGCCTAGACACAGGTGACTATGGCTACACCTTC. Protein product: CASSLDTGDYGYTF.

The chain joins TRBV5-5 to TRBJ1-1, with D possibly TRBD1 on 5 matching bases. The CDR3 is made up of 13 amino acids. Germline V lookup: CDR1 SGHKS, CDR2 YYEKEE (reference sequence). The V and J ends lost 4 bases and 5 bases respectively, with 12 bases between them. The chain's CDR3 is CASSRREGTEAFF. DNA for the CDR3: TGTGCCAGCAGCCGGAGGGAGGGGACTGAAGCTTTCTTT.